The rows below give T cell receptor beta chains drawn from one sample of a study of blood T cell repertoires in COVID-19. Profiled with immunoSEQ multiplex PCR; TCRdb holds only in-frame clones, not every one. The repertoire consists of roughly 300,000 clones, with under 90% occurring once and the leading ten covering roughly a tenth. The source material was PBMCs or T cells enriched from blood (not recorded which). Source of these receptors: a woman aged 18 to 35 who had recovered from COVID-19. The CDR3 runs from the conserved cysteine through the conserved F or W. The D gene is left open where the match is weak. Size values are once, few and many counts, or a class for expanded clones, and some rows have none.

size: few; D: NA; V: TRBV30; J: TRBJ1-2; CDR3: CAWKPAGYHGYTF; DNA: TGTGCCTGGAAACCGGCGGGTTATCATGGCTACACCTTC
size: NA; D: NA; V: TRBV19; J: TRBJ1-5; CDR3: CASRMTEEQPQHF; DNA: TGTGCCAGTCGAATGACAGAGGAGCAGCCCCAGCATTTT
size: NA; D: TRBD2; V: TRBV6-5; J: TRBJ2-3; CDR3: CASSPSGLAPDTQYF; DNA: TGTGCCAGCAGTCCTTCCGGACTAGCGCCAGATACGCAGTATTTT
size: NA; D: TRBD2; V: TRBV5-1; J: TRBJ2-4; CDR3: CASSQRGLAGAKNIQYF; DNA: TGCGCCAGCAGCCAGAGGGGACTAGCGGGAGCTAAAAACATTCAGTACTTC
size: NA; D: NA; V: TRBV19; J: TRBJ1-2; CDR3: CASHRTVSNYGYTF; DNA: TGTGCCAGTCACAGGACAGTGTCTAACTATGGCTACACCTTC
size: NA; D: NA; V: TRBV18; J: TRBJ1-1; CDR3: CASSPPGENTEAFF; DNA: TGTGCCAGCTCACCACCCGGGGAGAACACTGAAGCTTTCTTT
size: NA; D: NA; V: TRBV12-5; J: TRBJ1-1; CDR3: CASGFLGLPNTEAFF; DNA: TGTGCTAGTGGTTTTCTGGGGCTGCCGAACACTGAAGCTTTCTTT
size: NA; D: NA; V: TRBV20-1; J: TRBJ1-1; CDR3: CSAFRQREAFF; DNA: TGCAGTGCTTTCAGACAGCGTGAAGCTTTCTTT
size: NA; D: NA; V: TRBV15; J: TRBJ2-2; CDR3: CATSRDRTSTGELFF; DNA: TGTGCCACCAGCAGAGATCGAACGAGCACCGGGGAGCTGTTTTTT
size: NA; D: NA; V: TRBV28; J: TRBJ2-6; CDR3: CASSSGSGANVLTF; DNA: TGTGCCAGCAGTTCAGGGTCTGGGGCCAACGTCCTGACTTTC
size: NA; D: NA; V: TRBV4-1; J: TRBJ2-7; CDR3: CASSPKQGTYEQYF; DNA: TGCGCCAGCAGCCCTAAACAGGGTACCTACGAGCAGTACTTC
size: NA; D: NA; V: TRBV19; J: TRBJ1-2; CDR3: CASSIEGVGYTF; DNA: TGTGCCAGTAGTATTGAGGGGGTCGGCTACACCTTC
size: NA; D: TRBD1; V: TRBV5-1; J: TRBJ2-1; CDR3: CASRNVTGFNEQFF; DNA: TGCGCCAGCAGAAACGTGACAGGGTTCAATGAGCAGTTCTTC
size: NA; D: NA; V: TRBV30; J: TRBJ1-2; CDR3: CAWLRNRAYGYTF; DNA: TGTGCCTGGTTACGAAACAGGGCCTATGGCTACACCTTC
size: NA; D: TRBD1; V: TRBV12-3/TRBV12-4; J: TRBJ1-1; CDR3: CASSATPTGAAFF; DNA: TGTGCCAGCAGCGCTACACCTACAGGGGCAGCTTTCTTT
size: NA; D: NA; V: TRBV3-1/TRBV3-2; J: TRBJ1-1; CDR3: CASSQSETGNTEAFF; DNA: TGTGCCAGCAGCCAATCCGAGACAGGGAACACTGAAGCTTTCTTT
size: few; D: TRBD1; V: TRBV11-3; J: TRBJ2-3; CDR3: CASSLGQGHTDTQYF; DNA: TGTGCCAGCAGCTTAGGACAGGGCCACACAGATACGCAGTATTTT
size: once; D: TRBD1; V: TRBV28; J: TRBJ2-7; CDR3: CASSLPGTGSYEQYF; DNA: TGTGCCAGCAGTTTACCCGGGACAGGATCCTACGAGCAGTACTTC
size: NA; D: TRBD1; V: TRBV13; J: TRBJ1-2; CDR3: CASSSNRQGADGYTF; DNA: TGTGCCAGCAGCTCCAACCGACAGGGGGCAGATGGCTACACCTTC
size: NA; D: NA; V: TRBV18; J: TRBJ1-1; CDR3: CASRLEGTEAFF; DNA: TGTGCCAGCCGACTCGAGGGCACTGAAGCTTTCTTT
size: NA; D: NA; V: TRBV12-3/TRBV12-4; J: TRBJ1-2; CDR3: CASSLSRVYGYTF; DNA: TGTGCCAGCAGTTTAAGCAGGGTTTATGGCTACACCTTC
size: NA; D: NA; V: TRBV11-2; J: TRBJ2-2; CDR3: CASSLVGGEAGELFF; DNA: TGTGCCAGCAGCTTAGTCGGCGGGGAGGCCGGGGAGCTGTTTTTT
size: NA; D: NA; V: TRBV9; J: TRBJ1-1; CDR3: CASSTRGDTEAFF; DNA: TGTGCCAGCAGCACCCGGGGAGACACTGAAGCTTTCTTT
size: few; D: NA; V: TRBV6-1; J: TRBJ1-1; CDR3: CASSEEGFDTEAFF; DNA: TGTGCCAGCAGTGAAGAGGGGTTCGACACTGAAGCTTTCTTT
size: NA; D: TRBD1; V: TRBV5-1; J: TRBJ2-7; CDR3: CASSLGPGQGTHEQYF; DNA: TGCGCCAGCAGCTTGGGACCGGGACAGGGGACCCACGAGCAGTACTTC
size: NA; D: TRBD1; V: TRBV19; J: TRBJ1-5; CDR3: CASSSPQGAPGNQPQHF; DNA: TGTGCCAGTAGTAGTCCTCAGGGGGCGCCGGGCAATCAGCCCCAGCATTTT
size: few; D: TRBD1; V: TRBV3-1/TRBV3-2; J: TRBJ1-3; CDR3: CASSPGQGGSGNTIYF; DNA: TGTGCCAGCAGCCCGGGGCAGGGGGGCTCTGGAAACACCATATATTTT
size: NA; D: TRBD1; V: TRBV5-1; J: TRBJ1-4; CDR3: CASSPGQGDEKLFF; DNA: TGCGCCAGCAGCCCAGGACAGGGGGACGAAAAACTGTTTTTT
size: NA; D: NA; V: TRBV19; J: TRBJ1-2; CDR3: CASKNRAGGYTF; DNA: TGTGCCAGTAAGAACAGGGCAGGAGGCTACACCTTC
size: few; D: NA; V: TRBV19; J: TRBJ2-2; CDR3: CASSTLQGTGELFF; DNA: TGTGCCAGTAGTACCCTACAGGGAACCGGGGAGCTGTTTTTT
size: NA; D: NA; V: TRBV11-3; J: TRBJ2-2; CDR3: CASSLDPAAGELFF; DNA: TGTGCCAGCAGCTTAGATCCCGCGGCCGGGGAGCTGTTTTTT
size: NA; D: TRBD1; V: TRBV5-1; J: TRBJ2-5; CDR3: CASSPGQGTGETQYF; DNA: TGCGCCAGCAGCCCGGGACAGGGAACGGGAGAGACCCAGTACTTC
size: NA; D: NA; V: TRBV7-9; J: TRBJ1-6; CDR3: CASSLAGDSPLHF; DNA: TGTGCCAGCAGCTTAGCAGGGGATTCACCCCTCCACTTT
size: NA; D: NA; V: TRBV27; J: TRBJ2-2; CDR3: CASTSRRENTGELFF; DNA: TGTGCCAGCACCTCCAGGCGGGAAAACACCGGGGAGCTGTTTTTT
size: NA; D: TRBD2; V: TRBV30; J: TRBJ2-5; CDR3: CAWRMVGGGETQYF; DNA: TGTGCCTGGAGAATGGTCGGGGGGGGAGAGACCCAGTACTTC
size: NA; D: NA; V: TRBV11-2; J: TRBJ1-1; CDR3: CASSLAVDSEAFF; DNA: TGTGCCAGCAGCTTAGCCGTTGACAGCGAAGCTTTCTTT
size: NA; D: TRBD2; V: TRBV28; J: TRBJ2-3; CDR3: CASSPQGGMHDTDTQYF; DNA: TGTGCCAGCAGTCCTCAGGGAGGGATGCACGACACAGATACGCAGTATTTT
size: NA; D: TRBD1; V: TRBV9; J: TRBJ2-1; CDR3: CASSVTPGGYNEQFF; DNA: TGTGCCAGCAGCGTAACCCCAGGGGGCTACAATGAGCAGTTCTTC
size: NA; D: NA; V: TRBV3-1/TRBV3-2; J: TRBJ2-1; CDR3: CASSQDRGWEQFF; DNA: TGTGCCAGCAGCCAAGATCGGGGGTGGGAGCAGTTCTTC
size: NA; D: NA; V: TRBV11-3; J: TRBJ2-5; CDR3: CASSLLGAKETQYF; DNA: TGTGCCAGCAGCTTATTGGGAGCCAAAGAGACCCAGTACTTC
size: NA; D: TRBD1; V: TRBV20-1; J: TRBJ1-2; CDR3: CSASRQQGTPYGYTF; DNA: TGCAGTGCTAGTCGGCAACAGGGGACGCCCTATGGCTACACCTTC
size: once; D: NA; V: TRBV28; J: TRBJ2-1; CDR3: CASSLGLSSYNEQFF; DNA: TGTGCCAGCAGTTTGGGGCTTAGCTCCTACAATGAGCAGTTCTTC
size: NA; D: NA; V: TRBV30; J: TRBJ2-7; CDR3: CAWSWRGPTYEQYF; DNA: TGTGCCTGGAGTTGGCGGGGGCCTACCTACGAGCAGTACTTC
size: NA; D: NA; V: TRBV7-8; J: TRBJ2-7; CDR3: CASSFGSGELYEQYF; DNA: TGTGCCAGCAGCTTCGGGTCCGGGGAACTTTACGAGCAGTACTTC
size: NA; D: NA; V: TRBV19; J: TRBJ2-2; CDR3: CASSVGLSQELFF; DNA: TGTGCCAGTAGTGTGGGACTCTCCCAGGAGCTGTTTTTT
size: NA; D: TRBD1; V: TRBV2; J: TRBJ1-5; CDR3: CASSDGTVNQPQHF; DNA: TGTGCCAGCAGCGACGGGACAGTTAATCAGCCCCAGCATTTT